This T cell receptor (beta chain) was profiled in a study of cytomegalovirus exposure and HLA in healthy donors. Primers: 60 Vbeta forward and 13 Jbeta reverse. The method was immunoSEQ multiplex PCR; TCRdb's version includes in-frame clones alone and lacks a portion of them. The table lists about 170,000 clones, 55% to 75% of them singletons. Of note for this clone: Antigen: not known.

Germline V gene sequence: CDR1 SGHTA, CDR2 FQGNSA. The CDR3 sequence is 13 residues long. V lost 1 base, J lost 4 bases, and 8 bases lay in between. Study conclusions and caveats: Presence/absence analysis assumed near-uniform sequencing depth across donors. Analysis performed later showed TCR beta chains linked to HLA being more clonally expanded than equally common others. Most observed TCR sequences were rare, whereas some public TCRs were detected in many donors. Later genetic work tied a missense DCLRE1C variant to beta-chain V and J trimming.

This chain uses TRBV7-2 with TRBJ2-7; unclear D gene. The sequencing sample was made of PBMCs. The sequence was collected from a human donor in good health. The DNA for the CDR3 is TGTGCCAGCAGCTTAGAACTATATTACGAGCAGTACTTC. Protein: CASSLELYYEQYF.